The rows below give T cell receptor beta chains drawn from one sample of a study of high-grade serous ovarian cancer treatment subgroups. TCRdb's table, derived via immunoSEQ multiplex PCR, lists solely in-frame clones and lacks some. There are 1,100 to 1,500 clones in the sample; over 70% occur only once, and approximately 7.5% lies in the top ten. Input material: tumor tissue. The receptors stem from a human donor with high-grade serous ovarian cancer. The CDR3 runs from the conserved cysteine through the conserved F or W. D genes are given only for firm matches. Some rows mark clone size as missing; the rest say once, few, many or name a class of expanded clone.

TRBJ1-5	-	TRBV10-3	TRBD1	TGTGCCATCAGTGAGTCAGGGGGCAGCAATCAGCCCCAGCATTTT	CAISESGGSNQPQHF
TRBJ1-2	once	TRBV5-6	TRBD1	TGTGCCAGCAGCTTCCCGGACAGGCGGGCCGACTATGGCTACACCTTC	CASSFPDRRADYGYTF
TRBJ2-1	once	TRBV19	-	TGTGCCAGTAGTATTGGGACGGTCGGGGAGCAGTTCTTC	CASSIGTVGEQFF
TRBJ2-7	-	TRBV7-9	-	TGTGCCAGCAGCCTGGACAGTTCCTACGAGCAGTACTTC	CASSLDSSYEQYF
TRBJ2-3	-	TRBV7-3	TRBD2	TGTGCCAGCAGCTTCGGGGGGGCGATGGATACGCAGTATTTT	CASSFGGAMDTQYF
TRBJ2-7	once	TRBV2	TRBD1	TGTGCCAGCAGTGAAAGGGTTCGGACAGGGGAGGTCGAGCAGTACTTC	CASSERVRTGEVEQYF
TRBJ1-1	-	TRBV7-2	-	TGTGCCAGCAGCTCGCCGGAGAACACTGAAGCTTTCTTT	CASSSPENTEAFF
TRBJ1-5	-	TRBV6-1	-	TGTGCCAGCAGGGACTTCTACCAGCCCCAGCATTTT	CASRDFYQPQHF
TRBJ2-1	-	TRBV7-9	TRBD2	TGTGCCAGCAGTAGCGGACTAGCGGGGGAGTTCTACAATGAGCAGTTCTTC	CASSSGLAGEFYNEQFF
TRBJ2-3	-	TRBV7-8	-	TGTGCCAGCAGCCCGGAGAGGAATGGGGGGGGGCGCACAGATACGCAGTATTTT	CASSPERNGGGRTDTQYF
TRBJ2-1	once	TRBV2	TRBD2	TGTGCCAGCAGCAGGACTAGCGTGGGCAATGAGCAGTTCTTC	CASSRTSVGNEQFF
TRBJ2-7	once	TRBV15	-	TGTGCCACCGGTACAGGGAGTAACTACGAGCAGTACTTC	CATGTGSNYEQYF
TRBJ2-7	-	TRBV20-1	-	TGCAGTGCCGGGGAGTTCAACGAGCAGTACTTC	CSAGEFNEQYF
TRBJ2-1	-	TRBV11-3	-	TGTGCCAGCAGCAAGGGGGGTAGGGCAGAGCAGTTCTTC	CASSKGGRAEQFF
TRBJ2-7	few	TRBV5-1	-	TGCGCCAGCAGCTTGATGGGATACTCCTACGAGCAGTACTTC	CASSLMGYSYEQYF
TRBJ2-1	once	TRBV29-1	-	TGCAGCGCATCTAGCGAAAGCTACAATGAGCAGTTCTTC	CSASSESYNEQFF
TRBJ2-7	-	TRBV12-2	-	TGTGCAAGTCGCTTAGCCCAGGGCCACCGTCGTTACGAGCAGTACTTC	CASRLAQGHRRYEQYF
TRBJ2-7	-	TRBV7-2	TRBD2	TGTGCCAGCAACTTTAGCGGGGCCTCCTACGAGCAGTACTTC	CASNFSGASYEQYF
TRBJ2-3	-	TRBV18	-	TGTGCCAGCTCACCACCGACATCGGCCACTCCGGATACGCAGTATTTT	CASSPPTSATPDTQYF
TRBJ1-4	-	TRBV10-3	-	TGTGCCATCAGTGGGGGGGCTAATGAAAAACTGTTTTTT	CAISGGANEKLFF
TRBJ1-5	once	TRBV19	-	TGTGCCAGTAGTATAACTGGGAGGGTGGGAGGCCAGCCCCAGCATTTT	CASSITGRVGGQPQHF
TRBJ2-3	-	TRBV10-3	-	TGTGCCATCAGGGCGGGTGGGAGCGGCAATCCTAGCACAGATACGCAGTATTTT	CAIRAGGSGNPSTDTQYF
TRBJ2-2	-	TRBV6-4	-	TGTGCCAGCAGCGCCAGCCCTGGGACCGGGGAGCTGTTTTTT	CASSASPGTGELFF
TRBJ2-5	-	TRBV4-1	TRBD2	TGCGCCAGCAGCGAGACTAGCAGCCAAGAGACCCAGTACTTC	CASSETSSQETQYF
TRBJ2-2	-	TRBV5-1	TRBD1	TGCGCCAGCAGCTGGGGGCCGGGACAGGGGGCCACCGGGGAGCTGTTTTTT	CASSWGPGQGATGELFF
TRBJ1-5	-	TRBV4-1	-	TGCGCCAGCAGCCAAGACAGGAATAGCAATCAGCCCCAGCATTTT	CASSQDRNSNQPQHF
TRBJ1-1	-	TRBV7-2	-	TGTGCCAGCAGCTCACACCGGAGGGACACTGAAGCTTTCTTT	CASSSHRRDTEAFF
TRBJ2-3	-	TRBV11-2	TRBD2	TGTGCCAGCAGCCCTGGACTAGCGGGGGCGGGGGGAGATACGCAGTATTTT	CASSPGLAGAGGDTQYF